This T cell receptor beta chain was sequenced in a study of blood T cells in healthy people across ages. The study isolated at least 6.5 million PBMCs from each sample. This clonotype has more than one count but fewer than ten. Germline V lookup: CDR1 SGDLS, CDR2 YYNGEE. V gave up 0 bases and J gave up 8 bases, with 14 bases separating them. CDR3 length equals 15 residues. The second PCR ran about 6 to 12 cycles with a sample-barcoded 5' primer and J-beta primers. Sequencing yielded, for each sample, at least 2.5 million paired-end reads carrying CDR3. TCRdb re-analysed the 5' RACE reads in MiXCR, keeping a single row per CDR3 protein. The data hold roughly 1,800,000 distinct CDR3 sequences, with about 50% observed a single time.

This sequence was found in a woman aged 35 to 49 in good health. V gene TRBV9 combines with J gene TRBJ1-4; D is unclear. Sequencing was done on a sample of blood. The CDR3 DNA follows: TGTGCCAGCAGCGTAGCCGGAGGCCACGGCGAAAAACTGTTTTTT. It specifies CASSVAGGHGEKLFF.